The clone carrying this TCR beta chain was counted once. As yet, its antigen is unknown. Additional DNA sequences in this sample encode the identical CDR3. The V gene's germline CDR1 is SEHNR and CDR2 FQNEAQ (reference sequence). V lost 3 bases, J lost 3 bases, and 2 bases lay in between. The CDR3 is made up of 11 amino acids. This entry belongs to a study of CD8+ T cells in alopecia areata. Study as a whole: The share of scalp area affected provided the severity score for treated patients. Findings and caveats of the study: A single nonresponder leaves the baseline CD8+ expansion link to response uncertain.

Noted treatment: oral pan-JAK inhibitor, 5-10 mg twice daily. Reverse transcription of extracted RNA yielded cDNA, which provided the sequencing template. Some clones are missing from TCRdb's copy, which holds only in-frame ones; the method was immunoSEQ multiplex PCR. The repertoire includes some 160,000 clones, just over 65% of them detected once, and 0.75% to 0.95% sits in the top ten. Material: CD4+ T cells sorted from blood, obtained at week 4, from a patient treated with tofacitinib. The chain couples TRBV7-9 to TRBJ2-5, with D unresolved. This TCR was sampled from a human donor with alopecia areata. CDR3 DNA: TGTGCCAGCAGCTTCAAAGAGACCCAGTACTTC. This sequence encodes CASSFKETQYF.